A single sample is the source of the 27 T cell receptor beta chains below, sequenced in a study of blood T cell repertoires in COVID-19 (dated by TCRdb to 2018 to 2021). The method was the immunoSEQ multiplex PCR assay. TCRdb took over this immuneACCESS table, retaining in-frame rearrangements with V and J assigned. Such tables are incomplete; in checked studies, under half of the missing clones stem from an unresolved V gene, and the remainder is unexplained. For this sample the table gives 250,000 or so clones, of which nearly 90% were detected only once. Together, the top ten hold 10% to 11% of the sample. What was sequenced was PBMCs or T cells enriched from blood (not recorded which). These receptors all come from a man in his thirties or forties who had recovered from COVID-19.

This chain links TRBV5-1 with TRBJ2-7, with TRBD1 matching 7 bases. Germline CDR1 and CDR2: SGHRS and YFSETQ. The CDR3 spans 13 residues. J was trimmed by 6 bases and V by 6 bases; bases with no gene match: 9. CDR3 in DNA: TGCGCCAGCAAACCACCGACAGGGATCGAGCAGTACTTC. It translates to CASKPPTGIEQYF.

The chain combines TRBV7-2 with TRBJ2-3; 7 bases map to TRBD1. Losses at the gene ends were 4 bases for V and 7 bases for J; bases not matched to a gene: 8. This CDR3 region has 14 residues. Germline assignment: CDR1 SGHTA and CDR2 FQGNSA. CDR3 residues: CASSSLPGQHTQYF. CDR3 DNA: TGTGCCAGCAGCTCTCTACCGGGACAGCATACGCAGTATTTT.

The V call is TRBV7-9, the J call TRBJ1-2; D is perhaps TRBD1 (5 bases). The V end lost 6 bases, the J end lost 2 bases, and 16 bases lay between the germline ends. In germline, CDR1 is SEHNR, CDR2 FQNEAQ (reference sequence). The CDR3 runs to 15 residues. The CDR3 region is CASSSWGVSNYGYTF. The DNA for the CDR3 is TGTGCCAGCAGTTCTTGGGGGGTTTCAAACTATGGCTACACCTTC.

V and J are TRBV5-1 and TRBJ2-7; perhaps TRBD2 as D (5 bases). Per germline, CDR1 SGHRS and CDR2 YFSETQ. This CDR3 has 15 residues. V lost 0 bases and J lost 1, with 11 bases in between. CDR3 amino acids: CASSLGGSKSYEQYF. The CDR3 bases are TGCGCCAGCAGCTTGGGTGGGAGTAAGTCCTACGAGCAGTACTTC.

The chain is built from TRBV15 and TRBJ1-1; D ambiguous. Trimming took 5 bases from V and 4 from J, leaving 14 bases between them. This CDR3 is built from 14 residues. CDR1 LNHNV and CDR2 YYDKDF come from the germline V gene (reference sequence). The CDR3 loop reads CATSLGPLVTEAFF. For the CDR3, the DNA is TGTGCCACCAGCCTAGGCCCCTTGGTCACTGAAGCTTTCTTT. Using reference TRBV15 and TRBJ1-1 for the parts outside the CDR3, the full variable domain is DAMVIQNPRYQVTQFGKPVTLSCSQTLNHNVMYWYQQKSSQAPKLLFHYYDKDFNNEADTPDNFQSRRPNTSFCFLDIRSPGLGDTAMYLCATSLGPLVTEAFFGQGTRLTVV.

The CDR3 loop is CASSPGVNQPQHF. In nucleotides, the CDR3 is TGCGCCAGCAGCCCAGGGGTCAATCAGCCCCAGCATTTT. This chain links TRBV10-1 with TRBJ1-5, with a tentative D call TRBD1 (6 bases). There are 13 residues in the CDR3. Germline-derived CDR1 and CDR2 are WNHNN and SYGVQD (reference sequence). V lost 6 bases and J 3 bases, leaving 9 bases between the germline ends.

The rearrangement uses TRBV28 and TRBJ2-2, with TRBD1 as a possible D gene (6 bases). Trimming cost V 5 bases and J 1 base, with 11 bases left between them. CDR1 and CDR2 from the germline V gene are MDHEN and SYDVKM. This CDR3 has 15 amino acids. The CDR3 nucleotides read TGTGCCAGCAGTCCCTGGACAGAGAACACCGGGGAGCTGTTTTTT. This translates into CASSPWTENTGELFF. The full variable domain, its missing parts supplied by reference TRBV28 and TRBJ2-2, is DVKVTQSSRYLVKRTGEKVFLECVQDMDHENMFWYRQDPGLGLRLIYFSYDVKMKEKGDIPEGYSVSREKKERFSLILESASTNQTSMYLCASSPWTENTGELFFGEGSRLTVL.

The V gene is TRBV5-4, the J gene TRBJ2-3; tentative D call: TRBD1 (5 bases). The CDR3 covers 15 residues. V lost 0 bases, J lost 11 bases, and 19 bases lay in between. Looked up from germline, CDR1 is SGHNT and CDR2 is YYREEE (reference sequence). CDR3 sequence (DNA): TGTGCCAGCAGCTTGGTACAGGCTTCCGCCGACCGGCAGTATTTT. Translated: CASSLVQASADRQYF.

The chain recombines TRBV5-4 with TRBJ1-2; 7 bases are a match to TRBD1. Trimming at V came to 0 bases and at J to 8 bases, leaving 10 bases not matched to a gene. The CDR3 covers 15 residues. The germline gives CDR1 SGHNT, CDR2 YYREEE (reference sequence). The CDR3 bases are TGTGCCAGCAGCTTGGAGCTCAACCAGGGGGGCGGCTACACCTTC. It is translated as CASSLELNQGGGYTF.

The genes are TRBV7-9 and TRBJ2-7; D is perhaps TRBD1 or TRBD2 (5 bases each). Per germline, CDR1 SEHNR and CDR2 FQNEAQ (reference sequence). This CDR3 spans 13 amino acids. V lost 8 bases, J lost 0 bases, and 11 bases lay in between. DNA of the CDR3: TGTGCCAGCTCCAGGGAGAGCTCCTACGAGCAGTACTTC. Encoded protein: CASSRESSYEQYF.

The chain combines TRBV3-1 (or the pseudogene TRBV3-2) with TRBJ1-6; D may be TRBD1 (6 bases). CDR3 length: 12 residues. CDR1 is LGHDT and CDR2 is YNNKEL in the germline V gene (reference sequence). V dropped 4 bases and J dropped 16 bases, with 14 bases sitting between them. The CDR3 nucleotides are TGTGCCAGCAGCCTCCTGACAGGAGAACTCCACTTT. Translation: CASSLLTGELHF.

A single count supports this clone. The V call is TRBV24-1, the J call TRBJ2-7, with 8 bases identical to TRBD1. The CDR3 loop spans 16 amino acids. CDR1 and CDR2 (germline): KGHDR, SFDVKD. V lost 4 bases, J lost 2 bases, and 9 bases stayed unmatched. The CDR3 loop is CATSDPPGTGTYEQYF. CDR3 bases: TGTGCCACCAGTGACCCCCCCGGGACAGGCACCTACGAGCAGTACTTC.

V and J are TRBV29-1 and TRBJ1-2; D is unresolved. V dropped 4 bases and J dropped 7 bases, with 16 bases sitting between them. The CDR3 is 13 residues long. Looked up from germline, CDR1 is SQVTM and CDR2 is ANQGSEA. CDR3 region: CSVAPMTGVGYTF. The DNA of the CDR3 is TGCAGCGTTGCCCCAATGACTGGCGTTGGCTACACCTTC.

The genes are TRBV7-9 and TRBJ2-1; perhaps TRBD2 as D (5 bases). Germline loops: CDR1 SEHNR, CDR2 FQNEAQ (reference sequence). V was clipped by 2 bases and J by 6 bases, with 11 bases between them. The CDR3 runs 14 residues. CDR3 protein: CASSLRDYLNEQFF. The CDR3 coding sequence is TGTGCCAGCAGCTTACGCGACTACCTCAATGAGCAGTTCTTC.

DNA of the CDR3: TGTGCCAGCAGCCAGCACTTGAACACTGAAGCTTTCTTT. Its translation is CASSQHLNTEAFF. This sequence joins TRBV3-1 (or the pseudogene TRBV3-2) and TRBJ1-1; no firm D call. The CDR3 runs 13 residues. CDR1 LGHDT and CDR2 YNNKEL come from the germline V gene (reference sequence). V was shortened by 3 bases and J by 0 bases, with 5 bases between the two germline ends.

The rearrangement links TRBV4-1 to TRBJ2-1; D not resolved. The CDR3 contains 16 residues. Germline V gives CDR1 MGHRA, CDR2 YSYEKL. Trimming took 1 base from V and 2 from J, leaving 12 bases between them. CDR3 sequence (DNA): TGCGCCAGCAGCCAAGGCCCCCTGGCAACCTACAATGAGCAGTTCTTC. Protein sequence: CASSQGPLATYNEQFF.

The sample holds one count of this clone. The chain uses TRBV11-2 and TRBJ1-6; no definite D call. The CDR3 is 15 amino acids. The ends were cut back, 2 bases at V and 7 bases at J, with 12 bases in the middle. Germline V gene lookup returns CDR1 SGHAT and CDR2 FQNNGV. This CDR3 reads CASSLNPGNNSPLHF. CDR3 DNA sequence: TGTGCCAGCAGCTTAAACCCGGGAAACAATTCACCCCTCCACTTT.

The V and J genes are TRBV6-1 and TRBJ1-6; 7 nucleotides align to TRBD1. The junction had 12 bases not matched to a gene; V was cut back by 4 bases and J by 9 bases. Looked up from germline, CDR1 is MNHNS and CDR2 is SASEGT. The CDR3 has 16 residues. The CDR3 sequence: CASSGEYRGGGSPLHF. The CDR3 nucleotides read TGTGCCAGCAGTGGAGAATACAGGGGTGGGGGTTCACCCCTCCACTTT.

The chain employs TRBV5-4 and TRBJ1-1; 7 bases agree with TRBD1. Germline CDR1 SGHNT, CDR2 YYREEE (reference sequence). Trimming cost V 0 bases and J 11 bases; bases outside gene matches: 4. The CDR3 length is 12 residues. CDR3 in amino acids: CASSLATGEAFF. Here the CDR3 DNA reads TGTGCCAGCAGCTTGGCTACAGGGGAGGCTTTCTTT.

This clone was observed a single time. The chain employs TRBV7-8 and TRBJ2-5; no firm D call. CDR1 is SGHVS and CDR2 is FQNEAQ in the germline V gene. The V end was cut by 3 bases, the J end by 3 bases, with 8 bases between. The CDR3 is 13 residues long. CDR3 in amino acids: CASSFTEKETQYF. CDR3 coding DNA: TGTGCCAGCAGCTTCACAGAAAAAGAGACCCAGTACTTC.

The CDR3 spells CASTISGTTDTQYF. DNA of the CDR3: TGCGCCAGCACCATTAGCGGGACCACAGATACGCAGTATTTT. This sequence joins TRBV5-1 and TRBJ2-3, with 8 bases matching TRBD2. The CDR3 loop spans 14 amino acids. V trimming: 6 bases; J trimming: 2 bases; junction bases outside the gene matches: 5. Germline CDR1 and CDR2: SGHRS and YFSETQ.

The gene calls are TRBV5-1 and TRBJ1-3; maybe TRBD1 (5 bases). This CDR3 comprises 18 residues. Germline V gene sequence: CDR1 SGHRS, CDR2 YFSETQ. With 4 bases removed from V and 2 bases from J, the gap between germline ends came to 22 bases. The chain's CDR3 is CASSPYQPTGSAGNTIYF. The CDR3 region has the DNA TGCGCCAGCAGCCCCTACCAACCTACAGGCTCGGCTGGAAACACCATATATTTT.

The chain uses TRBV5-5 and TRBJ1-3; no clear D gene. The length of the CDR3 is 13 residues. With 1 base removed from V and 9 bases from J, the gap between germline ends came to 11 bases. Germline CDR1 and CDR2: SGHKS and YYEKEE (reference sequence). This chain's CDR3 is CASSLIGEPTIYF. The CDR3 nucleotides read TGTGCCAGCAGCTTGATTGGGGAGCCCACCATATATTTT.

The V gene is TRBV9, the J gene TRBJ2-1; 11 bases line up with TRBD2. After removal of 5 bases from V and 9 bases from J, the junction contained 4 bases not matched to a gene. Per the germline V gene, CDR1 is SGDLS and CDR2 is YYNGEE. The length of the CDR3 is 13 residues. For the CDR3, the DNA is TGTGCCAGCAGTAGCGGGGGGGCCGGTGAGCAGTTCTTC. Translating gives CASSSGGAGEQFF.

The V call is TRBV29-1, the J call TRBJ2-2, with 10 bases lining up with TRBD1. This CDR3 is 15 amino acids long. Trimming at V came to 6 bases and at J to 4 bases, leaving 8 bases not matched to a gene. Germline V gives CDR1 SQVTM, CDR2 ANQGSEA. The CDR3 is CSVGSDRGGTGELFF. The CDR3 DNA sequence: TGCAGCGTGGGGTCGGACAGGGGGGGCACCGGGGAGCTGTTTTTT.

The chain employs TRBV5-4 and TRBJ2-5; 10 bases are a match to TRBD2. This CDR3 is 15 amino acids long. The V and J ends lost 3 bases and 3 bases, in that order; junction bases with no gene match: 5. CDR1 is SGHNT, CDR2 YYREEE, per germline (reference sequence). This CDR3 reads CASSSRTSGKETQYF. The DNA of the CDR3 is TGTGCCAGCAGCTCCCGTACTAGCGGGAAAGAGACCCAGTACTTC.

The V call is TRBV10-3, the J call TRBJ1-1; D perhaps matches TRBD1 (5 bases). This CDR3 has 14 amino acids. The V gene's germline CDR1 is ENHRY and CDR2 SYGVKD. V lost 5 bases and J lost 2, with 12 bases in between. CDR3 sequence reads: CAISRTQVNTEAFF. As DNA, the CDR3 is TGTGCCATCAGTAGAACACAGGTCAACACTGAAGCTTTCTTT.